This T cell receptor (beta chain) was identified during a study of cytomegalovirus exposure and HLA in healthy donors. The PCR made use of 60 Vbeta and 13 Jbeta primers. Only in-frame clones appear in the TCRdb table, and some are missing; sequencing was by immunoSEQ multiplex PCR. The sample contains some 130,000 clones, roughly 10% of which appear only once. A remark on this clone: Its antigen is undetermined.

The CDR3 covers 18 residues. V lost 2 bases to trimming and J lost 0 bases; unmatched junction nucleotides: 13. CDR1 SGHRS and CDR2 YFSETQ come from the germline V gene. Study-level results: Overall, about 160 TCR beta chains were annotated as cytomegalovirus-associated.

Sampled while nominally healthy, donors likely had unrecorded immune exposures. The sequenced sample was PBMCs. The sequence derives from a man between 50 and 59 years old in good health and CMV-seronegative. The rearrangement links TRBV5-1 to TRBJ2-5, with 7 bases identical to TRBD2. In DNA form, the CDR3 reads TGCGCCAGCAGCTTTGGGGCCGGGGGGTGGTCGTACCAAGAGACCCAGTACTTC. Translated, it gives CASSFGAGGWSYQETQYF.